This T cell receptor beta chain was observed in a study of T-cell reconstitution after alpha-beta-depleted transplantation in children. The authors prepared the TCRbeta library with unique molecular identifiers. TCRdb processed the PCR reads anew with MiXCR; each CDR3 protein has one entry. Among 780,000 or so distinct CDR3 sequences listed, roughly 15% were seen once. V was clipped by 3 bases and J by 6 bases, with 11 bases between them. The CDR3 length is 14 residues. This clonotype has at least ten counts. What it binds is unknown. Study-level findings and limits: One year post-transplant, T-cell counts and diversity were largely derived from T cells produced anew. Several hundred graft clones that had expanded were reportedly the source of alpha-beta T cells about two months after transplant.

The chain links TRBV12-3 or TRBV12-4 to TRBJ2-2, with no clear D. The receptor comes from a male patient younger than 18 who had a stem cell transplant for acute lymphoblastic leukemia, so the T cells may come from the graft donor. Specimen: PBMCs, mostly from graft donor cells, collected 360 days after TCRalphabeta/CD19-depleted stem cell transplant. The CDR3 DNA follows: TGTGCCAGCAGTTTTCATTATGGTTCCGGGGAGCTGTTTTTT. Protein product: CASSFHYGSGELFF.